Below are 32 T cell receptor beta chains sequenced from a single sample in a study of control samples from healthy donors and cancer patients. Produced via immunoSEQ multiplex PCR; TCRdb's table is partial and in-frame only. The sample holds around 250,000 clones, approximately 80% seen once. The specimen sequenced was PBMCs. All receptors derive from a woman aged 55-69 years with lung cancer.

For this clone: Other DNA sequences in the same sample also yield this CDR3. The chain has TRBV9 and TRBJ1-1; weak D call: TRBD1 (5 bases). Germline V gives CDR1 SGDLS, CDR2 YYNGEE. The CDR3 is 14 residues long. V lost 2 bases and J 1 base, leaving 9 bases between the germline ends. The CDR3 DNA is TGTGCCAGCAGCGTTACAGGAGGGAACACTGAAGCTTTCTTT. Translating gives CASSVTGGNTEAFF.

The chain employs TRBV5-1 and TRBJ2-7; no clear D gene. The CDR3 totals 15 residues. V lost 0 bases to trimming and J lost 3 bases, with 13 bases between them. Germline CDR1 reads SGHRS; CDR2 reads YFSETQ. CDR3 nucleotide sequence: TGCGCCAGCAGCTTGGCTCCGCAATCCAACTACGAGCAGTACTTC. Translated: CASSLAPQSNYEQYF.

The chain combines TRBV3-1 (or the pseudogene TRBV3-2) with TRBJ2-2; 7 bases line up with TRBD2. Germline trimming cut 1 base from V and 0 bases from J; bases unmatched to any gene: 2. The CDR3 is 16 residues long. CDR1 is LGHDT, CDR2 YNNKEL, per germline (reference sequence). The chain's CDR3 is CASSQGLAANTGELFF. The CDR3 nucleotides are TGTGCCAGCAGCCAAGGTCTAGCGGCGAACACCGGGGAGCTGTTTTTT.

The genes are TRBV19 and TRBJ2-3, with TRBD2 matching over 12 bases. CDR3 length: 20 amino acids. The germline V gene has CDR1 LNHDA and CDR2 SQIVND (reference sequence). Unmatched junction bases numbered 16, after V lost 6 bases and J lost 0 bases. Here the CDR3 DNA reads TGTGCCAGTAGCAGGAGGGGCCCGGAACTAGCGGGGGGCAGCACAGATACGCAGTATTTT. Its protein is CASSRRGPELAGGSTDTQYF.

This chain uses TRBV10-1 with TRBJ1-4; maybe TRBD1 (5 bases). CDR3 length equals 14 residues. The germline CDR1 and CDR2 sequences are WNHNN and SYGVQD (reference sequence). Trimming left V 2 bases short and J 4 bases short, with 8 bases between. The CDR3 sequence: CASSERGRNEKLFF. As DNA, the CDR3 is TGCGCCAGCAGTGAGCGGGGCCGTAATGAAAAACTGTTTTTT.

V usage is TRBV5-5 and J usage is TRBJ2-6; D might be TRBD1 (5 bases). Germline-derived CDR1 and CDR2 are SGHKS and YYEKEE (reference sequence). V shed 0 bases and J shed 0 bases, with 16 bases lying between them. The CDR3 has 19 residues. In DNA form, the CDR3 reads TGTGCCAGCAGCTTGGGTATAGGGGCAGGGAACTCTGGGGCCAACGTCCTGACTTTC. The encoded protein is CASSLGIGAGNSGANVLTF.

This sequence joins TRBV21-1 and TRBJ2-3; TRBD2 reflects the table's D call only, with no check against the DNA. TRBV21-1 is a pseudogene locus. The CDR3 is 14 residues long. The CDR3 nucleotides read TGTGCCAGCAGCAAGGCTAGCCTCCGTCATACGCAGTATTTT. Its translation: CASSKASLRHTQYF.

V usage is TRBV2 and J usage is TRBJ2-5; D is undetermined. Germline lookup yields CDR1 SNHLY and CDR2 FYNNEI. The CDR3 sequence is 12 residues long. V was trimmed by 6 bases and J by 0 bases, leaving 5 bases between them. CDR3 sequence: CASRAYQETQYF. DNA for the CDR3: TGTGCCAGCAGGGCGTACCAAGAGACCCAGTACTTC.

The CDR3 loop reads CASSPMGGRDSPLHF. DNA for the CDR3: TGTGCCAGCAGCCCGATGGGGGGCCGGGATTCACCCCTCCACTTT. V gene TRBV5-4 combines with J gene TRBJ1-6; possibly TRBD1 for D (6 bases). Trimming cost V 4 bases and J 8 bases, with 16 bases left between them. This CDR3 comprises 15 residues. Germline V gives CDR1 SGHNT, CDR2 YYREEE (reference sequence).

The CDR3: CASSLGRRNTEAFF. CDR3 DNA: TGTGCCAGCAGCTTAGGAAGGAGGAACACTGAAGCTTTCTTT. J is TRBJ1-1 and V is TRBV7-2; D is undetermined. V was clipped by 1 base and J by 1 base, with 7 bases between them. Germline V lookup: CDR1 SGHTA, CDR2 FQGNSA. The CDR3 contains 14 residues.

The V and J genes are TRBV9 and TRBJ1-1; TRBD1 might be the D (5 bases). The CDR3 is made up of 15 amino acids. V was pared by 0 bases and J by 5 bases, with 14 bases between. Germline V gene sequence: CDR1 SGDLS, CDR2 YYNGEE. The CDR3 nucleotides read TGTGCCAGCAGCGTAGAGCCGGGGGTAAATACTGAAGCTTTCTTT. Its protein is CASSVEPGVNTEAFF.

The V and J genes are TRBV5-1 and TRBJ2-1; 14 bases match TRBD2. The CDR3 is made up of 16 amino acids. The junction had 10 bases not matched to a gene; V was cut back by 4 bases and J by 10 bases. Germline V gives CDR1 SGHRS, CDR2 YFSETQ. CDR3 protein: CASSGTSGSTPREQFF. CDR3 coding DNA: TGCGCCAGCAGCGGGACTAGCGGGAGTACTCCCAGGGAGCAGTTCTTC.

This clone has only one observation. The genes are TRBV19 and TRBJ1-1, with 7 bases that match TRBD1. In germline, CDR1 is LNHDA, CDR2 SQIVND (reference sequence). The V segment lost 7 bases and the J segment 0 bases; nucleotides outside the gene matches: 8. The CDR3 extends over 15 amino acids. CDR3 loop: CASKRTGDMNTEAFF. The CDR3 region has the DNA TGTGCCAGTAAAAGGACAGGAGACATGAACACTGAAGCTTTCTTT.

The chain joins TRBV30 to TRBJ2-7; D is tentatively TRBD1 or TRBD2 (6 bases each). Germline lookup yields CDR1 GTSNPN and CDR2 SVGIG (reference sequence). V was shortened by 0 bases and J by 6 bases, with 12 bases between the two germline ends. The CDR3 spans 13 residues. The CDR3 bases are TGTGCCTGGAGTGTTGTACAGGGAGGCGAGCAGTACTTC. Protein sequence: CAWSVVQGGEQYF.

The rearrangement uses TRBV5-1 and TRBJ2-2; D remains unclear. Germline V lookup: CDR1 SGHRS, CDR2 YFSETQ. The CDR3 sequence is 16 residues long. Deletions cut 5 bases from V and 2 bases from J, with 16 bases between. This chain's CDR3 is CASSPLEPINTGELFF. The DNA for the CDR3 is TGCGCCAGCAGTCCCCTCGAGCCGATAAACACCGGGGAGCTGTTTTTT.

The rearrangement links TRBV2 to TRBJ1-4; possible D gene TRBD1, 6 bases. This CDR3 region has 14 residues. Per the germline V gene, CDR1 is SNHLY and CDR2 is FYNNEI. The V end lost 5 bases, the J end lost 8 bases, and 15 bases lay between the germline ends. The CDR3 DNA is TGTGCCAGCAGTTCACAGGGCTGGCGGGAAAAACTGTTTTTT. Translating it yields CASSSQGWREKLFF.

The V and J genes are TRBV2 and TRBJ1-2, with 11 positions matching TRBD1. V lost 5 bases and J lost 4; bases outside the gene matches: 6. The germline V gene has CDR1 SNHLY and CDR2 FYNNEI. The length of the CDR3 is 15 residues. The CDR3 loop reads CASSFGQGAAYGYTF. In DNA, the CDR3 is TGTGCCAGCAGTTTTGGACAGGGGGCAGCCTATGGCTACACCTTC.

J is TRBJ2-7 and V is TRBV2; TRBD2 matches at 9 bases. V shed 5 bases and J 2 bases; nucleotides not matched to a gene: 4. Germline CDR1 SNHLY, CDR2 FYNNEI. The CDR3 sequence is 14 residues long. The CDR3 spells CASSSGLAAYEQYF. CDR3 DNA: TGTGCCAGCAGTTCGGGACTAGCTGCCTACGAGCAGTACTTC.

This rearrangement joins TRBV6-5 to TRBJ2-7; 13 bases align to TRBD2. Germline V CDR1 and CDR2: MNHEY, SVGAGI. V was clipped by 7 bases and J by 0 bases; unmatched bases: 3. CDR3 size: 15 residues. This CDR3 reads CASTRTSGGSYEQYF. CDR3 DNA sequence: TGTGCCAGCACACGGACTAGCGGGGGCTCCTACGAGCAGTACTTC.

The chain has TRBV5-1 and TRBJ2-2, with 7 bases identical to TRBD1. The CDR3 extends over 15 amino acids. Germline lookup yields CDR1 SGHRS and CDR2 YFSETQ. Trimming cost V 3 bases and J 0 bases; bases outside gene matches: 2. The CDR3 spells CASSWDSANTGELFF. In DNA form, the CDR3 reads TGCGCCAGCAGCTGGGACAGCGCGAACACCGGGGAGCTGTTTTTT. Supplemented by reference TRBV5-1 and TRBJ2-2, the full variable domain reads KAGVTQTPRYLIKTRGQQVTLSCSPISGHRSVSWYQQTPGQGLQFLFEYFSETQRNKGNFPGRFSGRQFSNSRSEMNVSTLELGDSALYLCASSWDSANTGELFFGEGSRLTVL.

This chain links TRBV7-9 with TRBJ2-1, with 10 bases identical to TRBD2. This CDR3 is 15 amino acids long. V shed 7 bases and J 5 bases; nucleotides not matched to a gene: 8. Germline V gives CDR1 SEHNR, CDR2 FQNEAQ (reference sequence). The CDR3 coding sequence is TGTGCCAGCACAGATAGCGGGAGGTACCACAATGAGCAGTTCTTC. Its protein product is CASTDSGRYHNEQFF.

This chain joins TRBV30 and TRBJ2-5; 11 nucleotides match TRBD1. Germline lookup yields CDR1 GTSNPN and CDR2 SVGIG (reference sequence). With V trimmed by 0 bases and J by 4 bases, 7 bases remained unmatched. This CDR3 is 16 amino acids long. DNA of the CDR3: TGTGCCTGGAGTGTACGCAGGACAGGGGGCTTAGAGACCCAGTACTTC. Residues: CAWSVRRTGGLETQYF.

This clone came up once. The chain has TRBV19 and TRBJ2-2; 9 positions match TRBD1. V gave up 4 bases and J gave up 6 bases; unmatched junction bases: 3. The CDR3 consists of 14 residues. The germline gives CDR1 LNHDA, CDR2 SQIVND (reference sequence). CDR3 in DNA: TGTGCCAGTAGTAGACAGGGGGTCGCCGGGGAGCTGTTTTTT. It yields the protein CASSRQGVAGELFF.

The CDR3 region is CASSQDSGRNTIYF. The CDR3 nucleotides read TGCGCCAGCAGCCAAGACTCCGGTAGGAACACCATATATTTT. V and J are TRBV4-1 and TRBJ1-3; D gene uncertain. In germline, CDR1 is MGHRA, CDR2 YSYEKL. CDR3 size: 14 residues. With 0 bases removed from V and 7 bases from J, the gap between germline ends came to 10 bases.

CDR3 loop: CASSPDPGGTGELFF. CDR3 nucleotide sequence: TGTGCCAGCAGCCCAGACCCGGGGGGCACCGGGGAGCTGTTTTTT. V gene TRBV3-1 (or the pseudogene TRBV3-2) combines with J gene TRBJ2-2, with 7 positions matching TRBD2. This CDR3 spans 15 amino acids. Germline V CDR1 and CDR2: LGHDT, YNNKEL (reference sequence). With 4 bases clipped from V and 4 bases from J, the junction kept 6 bases outside the gene matches.

This clone was counted between two and nine times. This chain links TRBV4-2 with TRBJ1-2; D is possibly TRBD1 (6 bases). The V end was cut by 0 bases, the J end by 4 bases, with 12 bases between. The CDR3 sequence is 15 residues long. CDR1 and CDR2 from the germline V gene are LGHNA and YNFKEQ. The CDR3 region has the DNA TGTGCCAGCAGCCAAGATAGGGGGTTCGGCTATGGCTACACCTTC. It is translated as CASSQDRGFGYGYTF.

This clone showed up just a few times. This chain connects TRBV10-3 to TRBJ1-1; D unclear. The CDR3 consists of 16 residues. V dropped 0 bases and J dropped 1 base, with 12 bases sitting between them. CDR1 is ENHRY and CDR2 is SYGVKD in the germline V gene. The CDR3 sequence is CAISESSARRNTEAFF. The DNA of the CDR3 is TGTGCCATCAGTGAGTCGTCGGCCCGGCGGAACACTGAAGCTTTCTTT.

This rearrangement joins TRBV4-1 to TRBJ2-7; no definite D call. CDR1 MGHRA and CDR2 YSYEKL come from the germline V gene. Trimming pared 1 base from V and 5 bases from J, leaving 15 bases between. The CDR3 totals 15 residues. The DNA of the CDR3 is TGCGCCAGCAGCCAAGTGTTTAGAAGAGAAGACGAGCAGTACTTC. Protein: CASSQVFRREDEQYF.

This clone was counted a few times. This chain links TRBV5-1 with TRBJ2-5, with 8 bases identical to TRBD1. V lost 4 bases to trimming and J lost 5 bases; unmatched junction nucleotides: 10. The CDR3 is 15 residues long. Germline-derived CDR1 and CDR2 are SGHRS and YFSETQ. The CDR3 loop reads CASSPGTGVWETQYF. Here the CDR3 DNA reads TGCGCCAGCAGCCCTGGGACAGGAGTGTGGGAGACCCAGTACTTC.

The chain combines TRBV3-1 (or the pseudogene TRBV3-2) with TRBJ2-2; D might be TRBD1 (5 bases). This CDR3 is 12 amino acids long. CDR1 and CDR2 from the germline V gene are LGHDT and YNNKEL (reference sequence). The germline V and J ends were trimmed by 1 base and 9 bases, with 6 bases remaining between them. For the CDR3, the DNA is TGTGCCAGCAGCCAAGGGGGCTGGGAGCTGTTTTTT. This translates into CASSQGGWELFF.

In the case of this clone: At one end the junction does not follow the germline gene, possibly because of a read error. The chain joins TRBV5-1 to TRBJ2-1; D possibly uses TRBD1 or TRBD2 (7 bases each). The CDR3 is 15 amino acids. Germline V gene lookup returns CDR1 SGHRS and CDR2 YFSETQ. CDR3 loop: CASRLGGGSYNEQFF. As DNA, the CDR3 is TGCGCCAGCAGATTGGGAGGGGGCTCTTACAATGAGCAGTTCTTC. The full variable domain, its missing parts supplied by reference TRBV5-1 and TRBJ2-1, is KAGVTQTPRYLIKTRGQQVTLSCSPISGHRSVSWYQQTPGQGLQFLFEYFSETQRNKGNFPGRFSGRQFSNSRSEMNVSTLELGDSALYLCASRLGGGSYNEQFFGPGTRLTVL.

This sequence joins TRBV11-2 and TRBJ1-4; 8 nucleotides align to TRBD1. With 5 bases clipped from V and 3 bases from J, the junction kept 5 bases outside the gene matches. From germline, CDR1 is SGHAT and CDR2 FQNNGV. This CDR3 is 15 amino acids long. The CDR3 DNA reads as TGTGCCAGCAGCACCGCCAGGGGGCCTAATGAAAAACTGTTTTTT. This codes for CASSTARGPNEKLFF.